The 32 T cell receptor beta chains given below trace back to one sample, sequenced in a study of blood T cell repertoires in COVID-19. TCRdb keeps only in-frame clones here, not all; method: immunoSEQ multiplex PCR. The sample yields tens of thousands of clones, about 74% seen once. Sequenced: peripheral blood. The receptors stem from a human donor in a cohort sampled during active COVID-19.

The gene calls are TRBV24-1 and TRBJ2-1; TRBD1 aligns across 8 bases. The ends lost 0 bases at V and 11 bases at J; junction bases unmatched: 11. The CDR3 sequence is 16 residues long. Per germline, CDR1 KGHDR and CDR2 SFDVKD. CDR3 nucleotide sequence: TGTGCCACCAGTGATTTGCAGGGGGCCGGTTACAAGAAGCAGTTCTTC. Translated: CATSDLQGAGYKKQFF.

In this sample, this clone turned up once. The CDR3 loop reads CASSLRGVQPQHF. CDR3 DNA: TGTGCCAGCAGTTTACGGGGGGTTCAGCCCCAGCATTTT. The chain recombines TRBV27 with TRBJ1-5; D perhaps matches TRBD1 (5 bases). The CDR3 is 13 residues long. The V end lost 2 bases, the J end lost 6 bases, and 8 bases lay between the germline ends. Germline values: CDR1 MNHEY, CDR2 SMNVEV (reference sequence).

This chain uses TRBV7-3 with TRBJ2-3; D ambiguous. Trimming took off 2 bases at V and 0 bases at J, with 6 bases between the two ends. The germline CDR1 and CDR2 sequences are SGHTA and FQGTGA. The CDR3 is 14 amino acids. DNA for the CDR3: TGTGCCAGCAGCTTACTAGGAAGCACAGATACGCAGTATTTT. Protein sequence: CASSLLGSTDTQYF.

V is TRBV7-2 and J is TRBJ2-7; D might be TRBD2 (5 bases). Germline assignment: CDR1 SGHTA and CDR2 FQGNSA. The V end was cut by 4 bases, the J end by 5 bases, with 12 bases between. There are 13 residues in the CDR3. The CDR3 DNA is TGTGCCAGCAGCTGGCTGGGGAGAGACGAGCAGTACTTC. This encodes CASSWLGRDEQYF.

V usage is TRBV7-6 and J usage is TRBJ1-1, with 8 bases aligning to TRBD1. The CDR3 spans 16 residues. The ends lost 5 bases at V and 4 bases at J; junction bases unmatched: 12. Germline V gene data show CDR1 as SGHVS and CDR2 as FNYEAQ. The CDR3 nucleotides read TGTGCCAGCAGCAAACAGGGGGGGTACGGGTTCACTGAAGCTTTCTTT. This translates into CASSKQGGYGFTEAFF.

V is TRBV7-6 and J is TRBJ1-6, with a tentative D call TRBD1 (5 bases). CDR3 length equals 15 residues. V was clipped by 4 bases and J by 5 bases, with 12 bases between them. Germline assignment: CDR1 SGHVS and CDR2 FNYEAQ. CDR3 sequence reads: CASSSRQINNSPLHF. The DNA for the CDR3 is TGTGCCAGCAGCTCTCGACAGATTAATAATTCACCCCTCCACTTT.

This chain uses TRBV7-9 with TRBJ2-5; a possible D gene is TRBD2 (6 bases). V lost 1 base, J lost 4 bases, and 10 bases lay in between. The CDR3 extends over 14 amino acids. Germline assignment: CDR1 SEHNR and CDR2 FQNEAQ (reference sequence). In DNA, the CDR3 is TGTGCCAGCAGCTTAGAAGGAGGGCCAGAGACCCAGTACTTC. Protein sequence: CASSLEGGPETQYF.

This clone was found once. The chain has TRBV7-3 and TRBJ2-2; D not certain. With 1 base removed from V and 3 bases from J, the gap between germline ends came to 9 bases. The CDR3 loop spans 15 amino acids. Germline values: CDR1 SGHTA, CDR2 FQGTGA. The CDR3 spells CASSLMERHTGELFF. In DNA, the CDR3 is TGTGCCAGCAGCTTAATGGAGCGCCACACCGGGGAGCTGTTTTTT.

This sequence joins TRBV4-1 and TRBJ2-1; possible D gene TRBD2, 6 bases. Germline lookup yields CDR1 MGHRA and CDR2 YSYEKL. V was pared by 1 base and J by 5 bases, with 18 bases between. The CDR3 sequence is 17 residues long. The CDR3 loop reads CASSQAERSSGNNEQFF. The CDR3 DNA sequence: TGCGCCAGCAGCCAAGCCGAGAGGAGTAGCGGTAACAATGAGCAGTTCTTC.

The chain joins TRBV2 to TRBJ1-6; the D gene is possibly TRBD1 (5 bases). Trimming took 1 base from V and 4 from J, leaving 14 bases between them. CDR1 SNHLY and CDR2 FYNNEI come from the germline V gene. The CDR3 has 17 residues. In DNA, the CDR3 is TGTGCCAGCAGTGAAGGAGGAGGGGCACCATATAATTCACCCCTCCACTTT. Its translation: CASSEGGGAPYNSPLHF.

V usage is TRBV6-2 or TRBV6-3 and J usage is TRBJ2-1; 7 bases map to TRBD2. The germline gives CDR1 MNHEY, CDR2 SVGEGT. This CDR3 is built from 14 residues. J gave up 8 bases and V 4 bases, and 8 bases lay outside the gene matches. The CDR3 DNA is TGTGCCAGCAGTTCGGAGGGAGGGCCGTATGAGCAGTTCTTC. Amino acids: CASSSEGGPYEQFF.

The chain carries TRBV7-9 and TRBJ1-1; possible D gene TRBD1, 5 bases. This CDR3 contains 13 residues. Deletions cut 3 bases from V and 6 bases from J, with 11 bases between. In germline, CDR1 is SEHNR, CDR2 FQNEAQ (reference sequence). DNA for the CDR3: TGTGCCAGCAGCTTCCCAGACAGTCCTGAAGCTTTCTTT. Its protein is CASSFPDSPEAFF.

CDR3 protein: CASRGTSWGNQPQHF. CDR3 nucleotides: TGTGCCAGCAGGGGGACATCATGGGGCAATCAGCCCCAGCATTTT. V usage is TRBV27 and J usage is TRBJ1-5, with D perhaps TRBD1 (6 bases). The CDR3 runs to 15 residues. V lost 6 bases and J lost 2, with 14 bases in between. Germline V lookup: CDR1 MNHEY, CDR2 SMNVEV (reference sequence).

The chain carries TRBV28 and TRBJ1-1; D ambiguous. Germline V gives CDR1 MDHEN, CDR2 SYDVKM. The germline V and J ends were trimmed by 5 bases and 7 bases, with 11 bases remaining between them. The CDR3 consists of 12 residues. CDR3 sequence: CASSTSSYEAFF. CDR3 sequence (DNA): TGTGCCAGCAGTACTTCATCCTATGAAGCTTTCTTT.

The V call is TRBV6-5, the J call TRBJ2-3, with D tentatively TRBD2 (5 bases). V lost 7 bases to trimming and J lost 0 bases, with 11 bases between them. CDR3 length equals 14 residues. Germline V lookup: CDR1 MNHEY, CDR2 SVGAGI. CDR3 residues: CASNPRVSTDTQYF. As DNA, the CDR3 is TGTGCCAGCAACCCGAGGGTGAGCACAGATACGCAGTATTTT.

The chain is built from TRBV7-2 and TRBJ2-7; 9 bases align to TRBD2. The length of the CDR3 is 11 residues. Germline CDR1 and CDR2: SGHTA and FQGNSA. After removal of 8 bases from V and 6 bases from J, the junction contained 2 bases not matched to a gene. CDR3: CASSSGTEQYF. CDR3 DNA: TGTGCCAGCTCTAGCGGGACCGAGCAGTACTTC.

The chain carries TRBV5-1 and TRBJ2-7; 12 positions agree with TRBD1. Germline loops: CDR1 SGHRS, CDR2 YFSETQ. The CDR3 covers 18 residues. V lost 4 bases and J lost 5; bases outside the gene matches: 16. The CDR3 DNA sequence: TGCGCCAGCAGCCCGGGGACAGGGGGCTGGAGGATTAGGGACGAGCAGTACTTC. Residues: CASSPGTGGWRIRDEQYF. Combining the CDR3 with reference TRBV5-1 and TRBJ2-7 gives the whole variable domain KAGVTQTPRYLIKTRGQQVTLSCSPISGHRSVSWYQQTPGQGLQFLFEYFSETQRNKGNFPGRFSGRQFSNSRSEMNVSTLELGDSALYLCASSPGTGGWRIRDEQYFGPGTRLTVT.

V is TRBV4-3 and J is TRBJ1-3; tentative D call: TRBD1 (6 bases). This CDR3 has 16 residues. The V and J ends lost 0 bases and 3 bases respectively, with 12 bases between them. Per the germline V gene, CDR1 is LGHNA and CDR2 is YSLEER. The CDR3 region is CASSQDVRGYGNTIYF. In nucleotides, the CDR3 is TGCGCCAGCAGCCAAGATGTCAGGGGATATGGAAACACCATATATTTT.

V gene TRBV30 combines with J gene TRBJ2-7; 7 bases are shared with TRBD1. V gave up 2 bases and J gave up 7 bases; unmatched junction bases: 8. The CDR3 extends over 13 amino acids. Germline V CDR1 and CDR2: GTSNPN, SVGIG (reference sequence). CDR3 in DNA: TGTGCCTGGAGTCTCCATAACAGGGGAGAGCAGTACTTC. As protein: CAWSLHNRGEQYF.

The chain employs TRBV5-1 and TRBJ1-2; the D is unclear. This CDR3 is 12 amino acids long. Germline V CDR1 and CDR2: SGHRS, YFSETQ. V gave up 0 bases and J gave up 10 bases, with 10 bases separating them. The CDR3 here is CASSLGRQDYTF. The CDR3 bases are TGCGCCAGCAGCTTGGGACGGCAGGACTACACCTTC.

The chain's CDR3 is CSASGDRWTPTDTQYF. In DNA, the CDR3 is TGCAGTGCTAGTGGGGACAGGTGGACCCCCACAGATACGCAGTATTTT. This chain connects TRBV20-1 to TRBJ2-3; 8 nucleotides match TRBD1. Per germline, CDR1 DFQATT and CDR2 SNEGSKA (reference sequence). CDR3 length equals 16 residues. V shed 3 bases and J 2 bases; nucleotides not matched to a gene: 10.

The V call is TRBV5-4, the J call TRBJ2-2, with 7 nucleotides matching TRBD2. The J segment lost 6 bases and the V segment lost 2 bases, leaving 7 bases of the junction unmatched. CDR1 is SGHNT, CDR2 YYREEE, per germline (reference sequence). This CDR3 is 15 amino acids long. The CDR3 bases are TGTGCCAGCAGCTTCGTCTCAGGACTAGCCGGGGAGCTGTTTTTT. The encoded protein is CASSFVSGLAGELFF.

The chain links TRBV2 to TRBJ2-7; D not certain. The CDR3 loop spans 13 amino acids. Trimming cost V 2 bases and J 7 bases, with 12 bases left between them. Germline-derived CDR1 and CDR2 are SNHLY and FYNNEI. The CDR3 is CASSERLNGEQYF. In DNA form, the CDR3 reads TGTGCCAGCAGTGAACGACTCAATGGGGAGCAGTACTTC.

The gene calls are TRBV7-8 and TRBJ2-3; 10 bases are shared with TRBD2. The germline gives CDR1 SGHVS, CDR2 FQNEAQ. Trimming took 1 base from V and 3 from J; bases not matched to a gene: 4. The CDR3 totals 16 residues. The DNA of the CDR3 is TGTGCCAGCAGCTTAGGTGGACTAGCGGTGACAGATACGCAGTATTTT. Translation gives CASSLGGLAVTDTQYF. The entire variable domain, with the rest obtained from reference TRBV7-8 and TRBJ2-3, is as follows: GAGVSQSPRYKVAKRGQDVALRCDPISGHVSLFWYQQALGQGPEFLTYFQNEAQLDKSGLPSDRFFAERPEGSVSTLKIQRTQQEDSAVYLCASSLGGLAVTDTQYFGPGTRLTVL.

The genes are TRBV6-5 and TRBJ1-1; 8 bases agree with TRBD1. Germline V gene sequence: CDR1 MNHEY, CDR2 SVGAGI. This CDR3 comprises 14 residues. Trimming cost V 6 bases and J 3 bases; bases outside gene matches: 6. The DNA of the CDR3 is TGTGCCAGCAGACGACAGGGACAGGACACTGAAGCTTTCTTT. This codes for CASRRQGQDTEAFF.

The chain uses TRBV2 and TRBJ2-5; tentative D call: TRBD1 (6 bases). Trimming left V 0 bases short and J 4 bases short, with 9 bases between. Germline V gene lookup returns CDR1 SNHLY and CDR2 FYNNEI. This CDR3 region has 14 residues. Written as DNA, the CDR3 is TGTGCCAGCAGTGAAGCGGGGGCCACAGAGACCCAGTACTTC. Amino acid sequence: CASSEAGATETQYF.

This clone was detected a few times. The chain uses TRBV19 and TRBJ2-7; 8 bases align to TRBD1. The J segment lost 7 bases and the V segment lost 3 bases, leaving 8 bases of the junction unmatched. The CDR3 loop spans 14 amino acids. Germline CDR1 is LNHDA and CDR2 is SQIVND (reference sequence). The CDR3 reads CASSIPTGGGEQYF. The CDR3 nucleotides read TGTGCCAGTAGTATTCCTACAGGGGGTGGAGAGCAGTACTTC.

The chain joins TRBV7-2 to TRBJ2-3; possibly TRBD2 for D (6 bases). The CDR3 has 15 amino acids. Germline values: CDR1 SGHTA, CDR2 FQGNSA. Trimming took 5 bases from V and 2 from J, leaving 14 bases between them. CDR3 amino acids: CASSLEGGYTDTQYF. The CDR3 coding sequence is TGTGCCAGCAGCCTGGAGGGCGGGTACACAGATACGCAGTATTTT.

In this sample, this clone turned up a few times. The V gene is TRBV28, the J gene TRBJ2-5, with D possibly matching TRBD2 (6 bases). The CDR3 is 14 amino acids. V shed 5 bases and J shed 0 bases, with 10 bases lying between them. The V gene's germline CDR1 is MDHEN and CDR2 SYDVKM. In DNA form, the CDR3 reads TGTGCCAGCAGTAATGGGGGGAACCAAGAGACCCAGTACTTC. Translating gives CASSNGGNQETQYF. Variable domain in full (rest from reference TRBV28 and TRBJ2-5): DVKVTQSSRYLVKRTGEKVFLECVQDMDHENMFWYRQDPGLGLRLIYFSYDVKMKEKGDIPEGYSVSREKKERFSLILESASTNQTSMYLCASSNGGNQETQYFGPGTRLLVL.

This clone was observed a few times. The chain combines TRBV5-1 with TRBJ1-6; weak D call: TRBD1 (5 bases). Germline CDR1 SGHRS, CDR2 YFSETQ. The CDR3 is 15 residues long. V was trimmed by 2 bases and J by 8 bases, leaving 14 bases between them. The CDR3 here is CASSLTGVGDSPLHF. In DNA form, the CDR3 reads TGCGCCAGCAGCTTAACGGGGGTTGGTGATTCACCCCTCCACTTT.

In its sample, this clone was seen once. This sequence joins TRBV9 and TRBJ2-3; 16 bases match TRBD2. This CDR3 is 18 amino acids long. The V and J ends lost 0 bases and 2 bases, in that order; junction bases with no gene match: 3. Looked up from germline, CDR1 is SGDLS and CDR2 is YYNGEE. The CDR3 coding sequence is TGTGCCAGCAGCGTAGCAGGGACTAGCGGGAGGGCCACAGATACGCAGTATTTT. Amino acids: CASSVAGTSGRATDTQYF.

This sequence joins TRBV7-2 and TRBJ2-4; 8 bases map to TRBD2. The CDR3 consists of 14 residues. V dropped 5 bases and J dropped 5; count of bases not matched to a gene: 5. Germline CDR1 and CDR2: SGHTA and FQGNSA. This CDR3 is CASSPGGGENIQYF. CDR3 coding DNA: TGTGCCAGCAGCCCGGGGGGGGGAGAAAACATTCAGTACTTC.